The 21 T cell receptor beta chains below were found in one sample sequenced in a study of shared clonotypes between healthy human individuals. The method was immunoSEQ multiplex PCR; TCRdb's version includes in-frame clones alone and lacks a portion of them. The data show a few hundred thousand clones, around three quarters seen once. The sample consisted of PBMCs. The receptors originated from a woman aged 40 to 50 in good health. Some clones in this sample may be carry-over from other donors' samples.

The genes are TRBV2 and TRBJ2-1; D gene ambiguous. The CDR3 has 13 amino acids. Trimming left V 4 bases short and J 4 bases short, with 8 bases between. Germline lookup yields CDR1 SNHLY and CDR2 FYNNEI. CDR3 bases: TGTGCCAGCAGTGGCACCCTATACAATGAGCAGTTCTTC. Amino acid sequence: CASSGTLYNEQFF.

The genes are TRBV18 and TRBJ1-1, with 7 bases matching TRBD1. The V gene's germline CDR1 is KGHSH and CDR2 LQKENI. Trimming at V came to 3 bases and at J to 7 bases, leaving 8 bases not matched to a gene. The CDR3 loop spans 14 amino acids. The CDR3 sequence is CASSPTGNAYEAFF. The CDR3 coding sequence is TGTGCCAGCTCACCGACAGGGAATGCTTATGAAGCTTTCTTT. The complete variable domain, with remaining parts taken from reference TRBV18 and TRBJ1-1, reads NAGVMQNPRHLVRRRGQEARLRCSPMKGHSHVYWYRQLPEEGLKFMVYLQKENIIDESGMPKERFSAEFPKEGPSILRIQQVVRGDSAAYFCASSPTGNAYEAFFGQGTRLTVV.

The CDR3 is CASSWEEGNVYEQYF. As DNA, the CDR3 is TGTGCCAGCAGTTGGGAAGAGGGGAACGTCTACGAGCAGTACTTC. This chain links TRBV6-6 with TRBJ2-7; D is tentatively TRBD1 or TRBD2 (5 bases each). CDR3 length: 15 amino acids. In germline, CDR1 is MNHNY, CDR2 SVGAGI (reference sequence). Trimming pared 4 bases from V and 3 bases from J, leaving 16 bases between.

The chain is built from TRBV19 and TRBJ2-1; 8 bases map to TRBD2. CDR1 and CDR2 (germline): LNHDA, SQIVND (reference sequence). V shed 5 bases, J shed 6 bases, and the junction held 12 bases outside the gene matches. The CDR3 consists of 16 residues. The CDR3: CASSPPGTSGLNEQFF. The CDR3 DNA sequence: TGTGCCAGTAGTCCCCCCGGGACTAGTGGTCTCAATGAGCAGTTCTTC.

This clone was counted once. This chain connects TRBV9 to TRBJ1-1; possibly TRBD1 for D (5 bases). The CDR3 extends over 15 amino acids. Trimming removed 7 bases from V and 4 bases from J, with 20 bases in between. CDR1 is SGDLS and CDR2 is YYNGEE in the germline V gene. DNA for the CDR3: TGTGCCAGCGGACCAGAAGGGGTCGTGGCCACTGAAGCTTTCTTT. Translating it yields CASGPEGVVATEAFF.

This clone was counted only a few times. This chain links TRBV6-7 with TRBJ1-1; D is undetermined. TRBV6-7 is an open reading frame, and its role is uncertain. With 2 bases removed from V and 3 bases from J, the gap between germline ends came to 4 bases. The CDR3 totals 12 residues. CDR3 residues: CASSYLYTEAFF. CDR3 in DNA: TGTGCCAGCAGTTACCTGTACACTGAAGCTTTCTTT.

This chain links TRBV6-5 with TRBJ2-5, with 7 bases that match TRBD2. The end of the DNA aligns better with TRBJ2-7, so the J call may be wrong. The length of the CDR3 is 15 residues. Germline assignment: CDR1 MNHEY and CDR2 SVGAGI. Written as DNA, the CDR3 is TGTGCCAGCAGTCCTTGGGCTAGCGGAACCTACGAGCAGTACTTC. Translation: CASSPWASGTYEQYF.

The chain couples TRBV5-6 to TRBJ2-7, with D hard to call. This CDR3 has 12 residues. V was shortened by 0 bases and J by 3 bases, with 4 bases between the two germline ends. Germline lookup yields CDR1 SGHDT and CDR2 YYEEEE. The CDR3 sequence is CASSLGVYEQYF. As DNA, the CDR3 is TGTGCCAGCAGCTTGGGGGTCTACGAGCAGTACTTC.

The gene calls are TRBV30 and TRBJ1-1, with 7 bases matching TRBD1. Trimming at V came to 8 bases and at J to 0 bases, leaving 0 bases not matched to a gene. CDR1 is GTSNPN and CDR2 is SVGIG in the germline V gene (reference sequence). This CDR3 comprises 11 residues. The chain's CDR3 is CAGTVNTEAFF. CDR3 bases: TGTGCCGGGACAGTGAACACTGAAGCTTTCTTT.

In regard to this clone: Other DNA variants within this sample encode the same CDR3. The chain couples TRBV18 to TRBJ2-5; unclear D gene. Germline CDR1 and CDR2: KGHSH and LQKENI. The V end lost 3 bases, the J end lost 3 bases, and 11 bases lay between the germline ends. This CDR3 has 14 amino acids. The CDR3 loop reads CASSPGLAEETQYF. The CDR3, as DNA: TGTGCCAGCTCACCCGGGTTGGCAGAAGAGACCCAGTACTTC.

Points on this clone: With a much larger clone just one base away, this may be a read error. The V and J genes are TRBV7-9 and TRBJ1-5, with D hard to call. Germline lookup yields CDR1 SEHNR and CDR2 FQNEAQ (reference sequence). The CDR3 is made up of 14 amino acids. CDR3 sequence (DNA): TGTGCCAGCAGCTTAGGGGATACCAATCAGCCCCAGCGTTTT. Translation: CASSLGDTNQPQRF.

The chain employs TRBV7-2 and TRBJ1-3; D is perhaps TRBD1 (6 bases). The CDR3 has 15 residues. V lost 4 bases and J 0 bases, leaving 10 bases between the germline ends. Germline assignment: CDR1 SGHTA and CDR2 FQGNSA. The CDR3 sequence: CASSYDRSSGNTIYF. DNA for the CDR3: TGTGCCAGCAGCTACGACAGGTCCTCTGGAAACACCATATATTTT.

The CDR3 nucleotides are TGTGCCAGCAGCCCGGGACTAAACTCCTACGAGCAGTACTTC. The encoded protein is CASSPGLNSYEQYF. The chain couples TRBV27 to TRBJ2-7, with 7 bases aligning to TRBD2. With 6 bases clipped from V and 0 bases from J, the junction kept 5 bases outside the gene matches. This CDR3 has 14 amino acids. Per the germline V gene, CDR1 is MNHEY and CDR2 is SMNVEV (reference sequence).

The CDR3 DNA is TGTGCCAGCTCACCACCGGGGCTTGGGACAGGAGGCGAGCAGTACTTC. As protein: CASSPPGLGTGGEQYF. This rearrangement joins TRBV18 to TRBJ2-5; 8 nucleotides align to TRBD1. Judging by the DNA end, TRBJ2-7 fits better; the J call may be wrong. Germline CDR1 reads KGHSH; CDR2 reads LQKENI. CDR3 length equals 16 residues.

This chain links TRBV6-4 with TRBJ2-3; the match to TRBD1 covers 8 bases. J was trimmed by 2 bases and V by 0 bases; bases with no gene match: 1. This CDR3 has 15 amino acids. Germline CDR1 is MRHNA and CDR2 is SNTAGT. The CDR3 DNA reads as TGTGCCAGCAGTGACTCACAGGGGGACACAGATACGCAGTATTTT. The encoded protein is CASSDSQGDTDTQYF.

Only a few counts were recorded for this clone. This sequence joins TRBV28 and TRBJ2-6, with D maybe TRBD1 (5 bases). V lost 6 bases and J 0 bases, leaving 9 bases between the germline ends. The CDR3 length is 15 residues. Looked up from germline, CDR1 is MDHEN and CDR2 is SYDVKM. CDR3 protein: CASRTDSSGANVLTF. The CDR3 DNA is TGTGCCAGCAGAACCGACAGCTCTGGGGCCAACGTCCTGACTTTC.

There are a few counts of this clone. The rearrangement links TRBV7-9 to TRBJ2-5, with 7 bases matching TRBD2. The CDR3 extends over 17 amino acids. Germline V gene lookup returns CDR1 SEHNR and CDR2 FQNEAQ (reference sequence). The ends lost 2 bases at V and 1 base at J; junction bases unmatched: 10. The CDR3 nucleotides read TGTGCCAGCAGCTTATATATTGGGGCTAGCGGCCAAGAGACCCAGTACTTC. It is translated as CASSLYIGASGQETQYF.

This chain links TRBV7-2 with TRBJ2-1; D possibly corresponds to TRBD2 (5 bases). CDR3 length: 16 residues. Deletions cut 6 bases from V and 0 bases from J, with 15 bases between. Germline V gene sequence: CDR1 SGHTA, CDR2 FQGNSA. The CDR3 sequence: CASSLRSGSSYNEQFF. As DNA, the CDR3 is TGTGCCAGCAGTTTAAGGAGCGGTAGCTCCTACAATGAGCAGTTCTTC.

This chain uses TRBV6-1 with TRBJ2-1; 9 bases line up with TRBD2. The germline gives CDR1 MNHNS, CDR2 SASEGT. Trimming cost V 2 bases and J 8 bases; bases outside gene matches: 7. This CDR3 comprises 15 residues. The DNA of the CDR3 is TGTGCCAGCAGTGAATCCTGGGGACTAGCTTATGAGCAGTTCTTC. Encoded protein: CASSESWGLAYEQFF.

The CDR3 loop reads CASSLEGRNIQYF. CDR3 bases: TGTGCCAGCAGCTTGGAGGGCAGAAACATTCAGTACTTC. The rearrangement uses TRBV5-6 and TRBJ2-4; D remains ambiguous. The V end lost 0 bases, the J end lost 6 bases, and 7 bases lay between the germline ends. The CDR3 totals 13 residues. Per the germline V gene, CDR1 is SGHDT and CDR2 is YYEEEE.

The chain recombines TRBV7-9 with TRBJ2-1; D is unresolved. The germline V gene has CDR1 SEHNR and CDR2 FQNEAQ (reference sequence). Deletions cut 1 base from V and 2 bases from J, with 6 bases between. The CDR3 sequence is 14 residues long. The CDR3 reads CASSLVGAYNEQFF. The CDR3 coding sequence is TGTGCCAGCAGCTTAGTTGGGGCCTACAATGAGCAGTTCTTC. The variable domain in full, with the rest retrieved from reference TRBV7-9 and TRBJ2-1, is DTGVSQNPRHKITKRGQNVTFRCDPISEHNRLYWYRQTLGQGPEFLTYFQNEAQLEKSRLLSDRFSAERPKGSFSTLEIQRTEQGDSAMYLCASSLVGAYNEQFFGPGTRLTVL.